One sample yielded the 18 T cell receptor beta chains listed below, sequenced in a study of early T cells in non-severe SARS-CoV-2 infection. Each CDR3 protein gets one entry after TCRdb re-called the 5' RACE reads with MiXCR. The sample contains roughly 100,000 distinct CDR3 sequences, around 15% of which appear only once. Specimen: whole blood. The source of these receptors is an adult who was a healthcare worker with PCR-confirmed SARS-CoV-2 infection or an uninfected control (not recorded which).

J is TRBJ2-2 and V is TRBV27; TRBD1 might be the D (6 bases). The CDR3 extends over 15 amino acids. The germline V and J ends were trimmed by 4 bases and 3 bases, with 12 bases remaining between them. Looked up from germline, CDR1 is MNHEY and CDR2 is SMNVEV (reference sequence). The CDR3: CASSSVQGYTGELFF. CDR3 nucleotide sequence: TGTGCCAGCAGTTCGGTACAGGGATACACCGGGGAGCTGTTTTTT.

The rearrangement joins TRBV4-3 to TRBJ1-5; no firm D call. Germline CDR1 LGHNA, CDR2 YSLEER. CDR3 length equals 15 residues. Trimming removed 0 bases at V and 0 bases at J, with 6 bases between. The CDR3 spells CASSQDGFSNQPQHF. The CDR3 DNA reads as TGCGCCAGCAGCCAAGATGGATTTAGCAATCAGCCCCAGCATTTT.

This rearrangement joins TRBV5-1 to TRBJ2-7; D ambiguous. This CDR3 spans 15 amino acids. CDR1 and CDR2 from the germline V gene are SGHRS and YFSETQ. V dropped 0 bases and J dropped 1 base, with 11 bases sitting between them. The CDR3 here is CASSLAFSGSYEQYF. CDR3 in DNA: TGCGCCAGCAGCTTGGCCTTTTCAGGTTCCTACGAGCAGTACTTC.

This clonotype appeared a few times. This chain joins TRBV5-1 and TRBJ1-1; 9 nucleotides match TRBD1. The CDR3 sequence is 15 residues long. Per the germline V gene, CDR1 is SGHRS and CDR2 is YFSETQ. V gave up 6 bases and J gave up 1 base; unmatched junction bases: 7. The chain's CDR3 is CASKEGGQGNTEAFF. The CDR3 region has the DNA TGCGCCAGCAAGGAAGGGGGACAGGGGAACACTGAAGCTTTCTTT. The full variable domain, in which reference TRBV5-1 and TRBJ1-1 provide the parts outside the CDR3, is KAGVTQTPRYLIKTRGQQVTLSCSPISGHRSVSWYQQTPGQGLQFLFEYFSETQRNKGNFPGRFSGRQFSNSRSEMNVSTLELGDSALYLCASKEGGQGNTEAFFGQGTRLTVV.

The chain is built from TRBV7-3 and TRBJ2-7, with D perhaps TRBD1 or TRBD2 (5 bases each). Germline V CDR1 and CDR2: SGHTA, FQGTGA. The CDR3 contains 14 residues. V shed 3 bases and J shed 5 bases, with 14 bases lying between them. The CDR3 DNA reads as TGTGCCAGCAGCTTCAGAGGGGATCTGGACGAGCAGTACTTC. Encoded protein: CASSFRGDLDEQYF.

The chain is built from TRBV29-1 and TRBJ1-1; D is unclear. Trimming cost V 5 bases and J 5 bases, with 9 bases left between them. This CDR3 spans 11 amino acids. CDR1 and CDR2 from the germline V gene are SQVTM and ANQGSEA. The CDR3, as DNA: TGCAGCGTTTTAGAGGGAACTGAAGCTTTCTTT. Translating it yields CSVLEGTEAFF.

This chain joins TRBV11-3 and TRBJ1-1; TRBD1 is a possible D gene (5 bases). Trimming removed 0 bases from V and 3 bases from J, with 5 bases in between. This CDR3 contains 13 residues. The germline V gene has CDR1 SGHNT and CDR2 YENEEA. CDR3 region: CASSLEGHTEAFF. For the CDR3, the DNA is TGTGCCAGCAGCTTAGAGGGGCACACTGAAGCTTTCTTT.

This clonotype was counted between two and nine times. The chain is built from TRBV19 and TRBJ2-5; TRBD2 matches at 7 bases. V shed 5 bases and J 5 bases; nucleotides not matched to a gene: 8. CDR1 is LNHDA, CDR2 SQIVND, per germline (reference sequence). This CDR3 is built from 14 residues. CDR3 coding DNA: TGTGCCAGTAGTGCTCTGGCGGGGGAGGAGACCCAGTACTTC. This codes for CASSALAGEETQYF.

The gene calls are TRBV28 and TRBJ2-3; 8 bases fit TRBD2. After removal of 6 bases from V and 2 bases from J, the junction contained 10 bases not matched to a gene. The CDR3 contains 16 residues. Looked up from germline, CDR1 is MDHEN and CDR2 is SYDVKM. Written as DNA, the CDR3 is TGTGCCAGCAGCCCGCGACAGCGGGGGATCACAGATACGCAGTATTTT. It encodes CASSPRQRGITDTQYF.

This clonotype was counted only a few times. Mismatch with germline at one junction end may stem from a read error. The J gene is TRBJ1-6, the V gene TRBV11-2; no clear D gene. The CDR3 consists of 12 residues. Per the germline V gene, CDR1 is SGHAT and CDR2 is FQNNGV. This CDR3 is CVSSLANSPLHF. DNA of the CDR3: TGTGTCAGCAGCTTAGCAAATTCACCCCTCCACTTT.

This clonotype showed up just a few times. The rearrangement joins TRBV6-5 to TRBJ2-7; D may be TRBD2 (6 bases). CDR3 length: 13 amino acids. Deletions cut 8 bases from V and 7 bases from J, with 18 bases between. The germline gives CDR1 MNHEY, CDR2 SVGAGI. CDR3 nucleotide sequence: TGTGCCAGCGCCGGGACTTCTGGGAGGGAGCAGTACTTC. This gives the protein CASAGTSGREQYF.

The CDR3 DNA sequence: TGTGCAAGTCGCCCCAGGGGTGATACGCAGTATTTT. This gives the protein CASRPRGDTQYF. The chain is built from TRBV12-2 and TRBJ2-3; TRBD1, the D gene given by the table, was not confirmed from the DNA. TRBV12-2 is tagged as a pseudogene. CDR3 length: 12 amino acids.

In this sample, this clonotype turned up a few times. The genes are TRBV28 and TRBJ1-4; D unclear. Germline CDR1 and CDR2: MDHEN and SYDVKM. The CDR3 extends over 11 amino acids. Trimming pared 3 bases from V and 7 bases from J, leaving 3 bases between. CDR3 amino acids: CASSFTEKLFF. DNA for the CDR3: TGTGCCAGCAGTTTCACTGAAAAACTGTTTTTT.

The chain recombines TRBV18 with TRBJ2-7; TRBD1 aligns across 8 bases. The ends lost 6 bases at V and 0 bases at J; junction bases unmatched: 13. In germline, CDR1 is KGHSH, CDR2 LQKENI. CDR3 length equals 17 residues. The CDR3, as DNA: TGTGCCAGCTCCCGTCCCCGCGCCGGGACAGGCTCCTACGAGCAGTACTTC. Its protein is CASSRPRAGTGSYEQYF.

A word on this clonotype: The junction departs from germline at one end; a sequencing error may be responsible. This chain connects TRBV7-9 to TRBJ2-5; TRBD2 agrees at 10 bases. Germline-derived CDR1 and CDR2 are SEHNR and FQNEAQ (reference sequence). This CDR3 has 16 residues. The CDR3 here is CASSSWSGGDQETQYF. For the CDR3, the DNA is TGTGCCAGCAGCTCATGGAGCGGGGGGGACCAGGAGACCCAGTACTTC.

This clonotype was detected many times. The V call is TRBV6-5, the J call TRBJ1-2, with a weak D call TRBD1 (6 bases). Looked up from germline, CDR1 is MNHEY and CDR2 is SVGAGI. Trimming took off 6 bases at V and 0 bases at J, with 11 bases between the two ends. The CDR3 runs 14 residues. In DNA form, the CDR3 reads TGTGCCAGCAGCGACTGGACAGCTAACTATGGCTACACCTTC. Encoded protein: CASSDWTANYGYTF.

This clonotype was counted only a few times. The chain carries TRBV10-2 and TRBJ2-3; D is unresolved. V was clipped by 7 bases and J by 2 bases, with 7 bases between them. The CDR3 covers 12 residues. Germline loops: CDR1 WSHSY, CDR2 SAAADI. The CDR3 DNA reads TGCGCCAGCACGTACCCCACAGATACGCAGTATTTT. Residues: CASTYPTDTQYF.

This sequence joins TRBV7-6 and TRBJ2-3; a weak D match, TRBD2 (6 bases). V was shortened by 1 base and J by 6 bases, with 20 bases between the two germline ends. The CDR3 spans 17 residues. Germline values: CDR1 SGHVS, CDR2 FNYEAQ. The CDR3 DNA reads TGTGCCAGCAGCTTAGATGGTATAGTTGGGGGGATCGATACGCAGTATTTT. Its protein product is CASSLDGIVGGIDTQYF.